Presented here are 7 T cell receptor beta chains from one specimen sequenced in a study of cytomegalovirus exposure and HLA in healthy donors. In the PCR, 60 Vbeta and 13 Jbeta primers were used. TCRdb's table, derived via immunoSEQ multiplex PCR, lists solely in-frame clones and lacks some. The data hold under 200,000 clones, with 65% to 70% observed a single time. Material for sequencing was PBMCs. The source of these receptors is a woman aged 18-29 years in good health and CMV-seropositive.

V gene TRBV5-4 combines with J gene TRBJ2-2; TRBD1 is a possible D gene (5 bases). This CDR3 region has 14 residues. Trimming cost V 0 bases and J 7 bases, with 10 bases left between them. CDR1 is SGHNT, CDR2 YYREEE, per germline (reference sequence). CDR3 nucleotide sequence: TGTGCCAGCAGCTTGGGTGGGCAGGGCGGGGAGCTGTTTTTT. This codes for CASSLGGQGGELFF.

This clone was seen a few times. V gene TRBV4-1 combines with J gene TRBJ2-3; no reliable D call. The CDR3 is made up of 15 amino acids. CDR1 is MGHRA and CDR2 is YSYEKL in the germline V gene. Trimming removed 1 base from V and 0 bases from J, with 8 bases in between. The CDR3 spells CASSQVERSTDTQYF. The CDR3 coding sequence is TGCGCCAGCAGCCAAGTCGAGCGTAGCACAGATACGCAGTATTTT.

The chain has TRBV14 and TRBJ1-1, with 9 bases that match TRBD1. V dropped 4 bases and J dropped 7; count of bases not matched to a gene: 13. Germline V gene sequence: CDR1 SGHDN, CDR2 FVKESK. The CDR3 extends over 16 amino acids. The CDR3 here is CASSPHRDRVRGEAFF. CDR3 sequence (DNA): TGTGCCAGCAGCCCCCACCGGGACAGGGTCAGGGGTGAAGCTTTCTTT.

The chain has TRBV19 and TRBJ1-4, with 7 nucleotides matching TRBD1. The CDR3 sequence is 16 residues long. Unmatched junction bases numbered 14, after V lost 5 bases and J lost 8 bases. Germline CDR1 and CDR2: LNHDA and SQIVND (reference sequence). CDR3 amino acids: CASSVRWDSLDEKLFF. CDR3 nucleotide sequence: TGTGCCAGTAGTGTCCGGTGGGACAGTTTAGACGAAAAACTGTTTTTT. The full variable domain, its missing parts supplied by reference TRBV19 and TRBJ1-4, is DGGITQSPKYLFRKEGQNVTLSCEQNLNHDAMYWYRQDPGQGLRLIYYSQIVNDFQKGDIAEGYSVSREKKESFPLTVTSAQKNPTAFYLCASSVRWDSLDEKLFFGSGTQLSVL.

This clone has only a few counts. CDR3 loop: CASSGGDGYTF. CDR3 in DNA: TGTGCCAGCAGTGGAGGAGATGGCTACACCTTC. The chain joins TRBV6-1 to TRBJ1-2; D gene uncertain. V was pared by 4 bases and J by 6 bases, with 6 bases between. There are 11 residues in the CDR3. Germline V gives CDR1 MNHNS, CDR2 SASEGT.

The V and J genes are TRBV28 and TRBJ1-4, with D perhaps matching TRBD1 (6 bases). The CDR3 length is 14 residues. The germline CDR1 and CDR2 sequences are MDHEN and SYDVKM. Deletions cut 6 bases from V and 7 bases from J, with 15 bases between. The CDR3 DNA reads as TGTGCCAGCAGGCCCCATTCAGGGGTTGAAAAACTGTTTTTT. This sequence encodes CASRPHSGVEKLFF. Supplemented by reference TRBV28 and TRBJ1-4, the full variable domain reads DVKVTQSSRYLVKRTGEKVFLECVQDMDHENMFWYRQDPGLGLRLIYFSYDVKMKEKGDIPEGYSVSREKKERFSLILESASTNQTSMYLCASRPHSGVEKLFFGSGTQLSVL.

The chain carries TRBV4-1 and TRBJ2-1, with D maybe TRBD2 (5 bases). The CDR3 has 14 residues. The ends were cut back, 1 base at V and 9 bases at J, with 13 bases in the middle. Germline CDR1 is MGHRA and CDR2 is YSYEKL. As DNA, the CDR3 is TGCGCCAGCAGCCAAGTTTTTGGGGAGTTTGAGCAGTTCTTC. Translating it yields CASSQVFGEFEQFF.